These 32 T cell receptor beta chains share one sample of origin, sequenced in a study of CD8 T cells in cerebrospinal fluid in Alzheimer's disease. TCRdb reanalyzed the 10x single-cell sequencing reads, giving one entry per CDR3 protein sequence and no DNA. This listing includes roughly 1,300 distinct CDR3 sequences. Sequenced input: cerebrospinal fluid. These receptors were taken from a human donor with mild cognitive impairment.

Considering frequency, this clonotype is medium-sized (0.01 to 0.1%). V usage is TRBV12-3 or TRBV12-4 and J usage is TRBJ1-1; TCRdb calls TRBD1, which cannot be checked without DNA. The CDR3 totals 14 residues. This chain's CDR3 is CASRGDRANTEAFF.

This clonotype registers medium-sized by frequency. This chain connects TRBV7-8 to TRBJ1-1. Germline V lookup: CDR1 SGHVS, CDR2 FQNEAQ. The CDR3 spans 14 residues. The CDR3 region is CASSLVGWNTEAFF. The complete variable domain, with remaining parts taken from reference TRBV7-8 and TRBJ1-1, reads GAGVSQSPRYKVAKRGQDVALRCDPISGHVSLFWYQQALGQGPEFLTYFQNEAQLDKSGLPSDRFFAERPEGSVSTLKIQRTQQEDSAVYLCASSLVGWNTEAFFGQGTRLTVV.

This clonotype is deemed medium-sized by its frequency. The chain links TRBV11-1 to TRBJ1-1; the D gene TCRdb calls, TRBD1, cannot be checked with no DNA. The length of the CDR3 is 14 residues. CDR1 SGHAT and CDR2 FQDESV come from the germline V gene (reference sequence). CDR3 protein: CASSLGGAHAEAFF.

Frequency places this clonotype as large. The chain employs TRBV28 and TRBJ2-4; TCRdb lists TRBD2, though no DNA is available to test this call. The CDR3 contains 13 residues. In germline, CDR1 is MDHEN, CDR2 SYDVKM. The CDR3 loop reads CASRRQGQNIQYF. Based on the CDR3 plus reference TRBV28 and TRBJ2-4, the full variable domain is DVKVTQSSRYLVKRTGEKVFLECVQDMDHENMFWYRQDPGLGLRLIYFSYDVKMKEKGDIPEGYSVSREKKERFSLILESASTNQTSMYLCASRRQGQNIQYFGAGTRLSVL.

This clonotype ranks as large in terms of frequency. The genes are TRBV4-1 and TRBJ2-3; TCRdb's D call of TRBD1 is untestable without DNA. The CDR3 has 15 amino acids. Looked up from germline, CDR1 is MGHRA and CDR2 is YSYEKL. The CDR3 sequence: CASSRSPRDGGTQYF.

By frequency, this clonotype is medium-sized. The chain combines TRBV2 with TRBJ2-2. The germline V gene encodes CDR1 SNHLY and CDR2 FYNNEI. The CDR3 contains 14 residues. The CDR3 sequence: CASSELGYTGELFF.

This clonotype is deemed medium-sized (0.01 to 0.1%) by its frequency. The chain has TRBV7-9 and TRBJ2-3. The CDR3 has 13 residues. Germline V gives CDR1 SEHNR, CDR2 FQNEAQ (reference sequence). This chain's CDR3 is CASSPEPPDTQYF.

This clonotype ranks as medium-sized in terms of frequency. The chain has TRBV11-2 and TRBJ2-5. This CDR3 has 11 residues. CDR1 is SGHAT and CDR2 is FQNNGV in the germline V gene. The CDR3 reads CASSLEGPQYF.

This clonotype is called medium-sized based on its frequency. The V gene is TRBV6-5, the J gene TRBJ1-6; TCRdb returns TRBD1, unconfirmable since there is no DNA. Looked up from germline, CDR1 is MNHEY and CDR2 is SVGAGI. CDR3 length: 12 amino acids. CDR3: CASSKQGAPLHF.

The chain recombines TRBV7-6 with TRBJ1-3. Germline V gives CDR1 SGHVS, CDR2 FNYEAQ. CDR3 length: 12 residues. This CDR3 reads CASGWSGNTIYF.

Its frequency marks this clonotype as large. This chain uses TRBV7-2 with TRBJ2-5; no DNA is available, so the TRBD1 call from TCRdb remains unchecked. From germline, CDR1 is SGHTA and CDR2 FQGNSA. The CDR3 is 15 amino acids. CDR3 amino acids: CASSDRGRKEETQYF.

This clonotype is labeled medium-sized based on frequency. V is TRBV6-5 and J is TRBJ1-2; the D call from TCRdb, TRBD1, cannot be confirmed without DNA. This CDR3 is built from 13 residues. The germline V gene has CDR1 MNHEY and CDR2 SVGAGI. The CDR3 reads CASMGTGPGGYTF.

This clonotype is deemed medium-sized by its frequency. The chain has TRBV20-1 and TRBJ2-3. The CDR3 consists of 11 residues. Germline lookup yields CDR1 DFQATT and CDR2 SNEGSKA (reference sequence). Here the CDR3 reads CSAERQDTQYF.

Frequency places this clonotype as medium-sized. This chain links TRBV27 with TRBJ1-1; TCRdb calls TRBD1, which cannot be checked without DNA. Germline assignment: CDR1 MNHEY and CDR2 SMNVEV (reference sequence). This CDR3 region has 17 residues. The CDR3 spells CASTSLGTGARRTEAFF.

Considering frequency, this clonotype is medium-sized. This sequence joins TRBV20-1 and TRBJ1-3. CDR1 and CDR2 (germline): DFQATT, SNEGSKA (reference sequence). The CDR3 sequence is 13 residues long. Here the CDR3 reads CSAYGGLGNTIYF.

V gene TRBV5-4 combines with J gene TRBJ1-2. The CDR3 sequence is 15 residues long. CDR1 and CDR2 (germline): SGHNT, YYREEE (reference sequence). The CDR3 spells CASSYPGEGTYGYTF. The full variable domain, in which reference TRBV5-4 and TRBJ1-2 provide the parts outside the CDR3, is ETGVTQSPTHLIKTRGQQVTLRCSSQSGHNTVSWYQQALGQGPQFIFQYYREEENGRGNFPPRFSGLQFPNYSSELNVNALELDDSALYLCASSYPGEGTYGYTFGSGTRLTVV.

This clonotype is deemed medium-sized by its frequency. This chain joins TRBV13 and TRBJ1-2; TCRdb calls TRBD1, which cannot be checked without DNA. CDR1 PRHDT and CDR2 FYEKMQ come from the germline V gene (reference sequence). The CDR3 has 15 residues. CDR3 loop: CASSLSPGGHVGYTF.

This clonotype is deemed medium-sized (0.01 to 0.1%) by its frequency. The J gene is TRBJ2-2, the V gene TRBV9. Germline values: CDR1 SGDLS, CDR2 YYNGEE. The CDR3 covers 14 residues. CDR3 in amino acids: CASSVVSGTGELFF.

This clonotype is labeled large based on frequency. The CDR3 protein is CASSPGREYNEQFF. This chain uses TRBV7-3 with TRBJ2-1; TCRdb indicates TRBD1, and absent DNA this call remains unverified. The CDR3 totals 14 residues. Germline V CDR1 and CDR2: SGHTA, FQGTGA.

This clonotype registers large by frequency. The CDR3 region is CASSRGQGNYGYTF. The chain combines TRBV7-3 with TRBJ1-2; TCRdb's D call, TRBD1, is unchecked because there is no DNA. This CDR3 region has 14 residues. Germline V gene data show CDR1 as SGHTA and CDR2 as FQGTGA. The full variable domain, its missing parts supplied by reference TRBV7-3 and TRBJ1-2, is GAGVSQTPSNKVTEKGKYVELRCDPISGHTALYWYRQSLGQGPEFLIYFQGTGAADDSGLPNDRFFAVRPEGSVSTLKIQRTERGDSAVYLCASSRGQGNYGYTFGSGTRLTVV.

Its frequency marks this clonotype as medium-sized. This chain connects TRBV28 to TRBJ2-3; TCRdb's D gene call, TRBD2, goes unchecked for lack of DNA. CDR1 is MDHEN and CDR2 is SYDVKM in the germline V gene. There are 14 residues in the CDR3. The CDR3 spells CASSIGGSRDTQYF.

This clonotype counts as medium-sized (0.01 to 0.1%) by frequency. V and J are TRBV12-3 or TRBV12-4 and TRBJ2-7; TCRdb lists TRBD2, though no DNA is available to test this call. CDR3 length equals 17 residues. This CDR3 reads CASSLNGPGRASYEQYF.

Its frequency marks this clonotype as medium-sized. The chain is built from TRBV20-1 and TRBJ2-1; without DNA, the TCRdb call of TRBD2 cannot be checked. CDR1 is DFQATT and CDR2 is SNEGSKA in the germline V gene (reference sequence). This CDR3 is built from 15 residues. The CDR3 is CSARIGSGVYNEQFF.

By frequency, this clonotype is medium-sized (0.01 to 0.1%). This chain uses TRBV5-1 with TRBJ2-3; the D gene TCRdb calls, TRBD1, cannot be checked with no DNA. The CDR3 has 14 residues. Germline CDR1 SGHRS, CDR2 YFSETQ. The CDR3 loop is CASSLGQGGNTQYF.

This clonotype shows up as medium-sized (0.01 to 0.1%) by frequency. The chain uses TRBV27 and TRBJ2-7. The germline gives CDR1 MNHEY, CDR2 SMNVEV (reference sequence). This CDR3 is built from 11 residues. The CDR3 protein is CASSRSYEQYF.

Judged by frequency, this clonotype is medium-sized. CDR3 protein: CATSLGGGAATGELFF. The V call is TRBV24-1, the J call TRBJ2-2; TCRdb calls TRBD1, which cannot be checked without DNA. The CDR3 consists of 16 residues. Germline V gene lookup returns CDR1 KGHDR and CDR2 SFDVKD.

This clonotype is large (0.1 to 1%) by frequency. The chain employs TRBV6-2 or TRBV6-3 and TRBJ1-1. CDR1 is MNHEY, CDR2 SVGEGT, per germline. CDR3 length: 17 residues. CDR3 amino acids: CASSPRPRLRVNTEAFF.

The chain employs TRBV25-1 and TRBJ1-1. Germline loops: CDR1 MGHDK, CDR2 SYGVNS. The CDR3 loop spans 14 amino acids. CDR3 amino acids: CASSEFGRNTEAFF.

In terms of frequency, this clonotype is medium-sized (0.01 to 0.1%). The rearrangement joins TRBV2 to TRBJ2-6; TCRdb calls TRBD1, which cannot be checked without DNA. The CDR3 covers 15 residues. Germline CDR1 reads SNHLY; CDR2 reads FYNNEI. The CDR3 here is CASRPGNSGANVLTF.

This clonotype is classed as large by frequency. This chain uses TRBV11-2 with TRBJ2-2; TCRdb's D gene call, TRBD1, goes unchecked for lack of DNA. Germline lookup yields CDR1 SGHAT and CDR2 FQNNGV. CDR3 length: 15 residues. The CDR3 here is CASSWDRGNTGELFF.

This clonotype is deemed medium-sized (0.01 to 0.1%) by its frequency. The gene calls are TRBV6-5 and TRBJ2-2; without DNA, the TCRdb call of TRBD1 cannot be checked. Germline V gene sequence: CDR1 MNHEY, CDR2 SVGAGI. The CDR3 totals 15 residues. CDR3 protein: CASSTPGRGAGELFF.

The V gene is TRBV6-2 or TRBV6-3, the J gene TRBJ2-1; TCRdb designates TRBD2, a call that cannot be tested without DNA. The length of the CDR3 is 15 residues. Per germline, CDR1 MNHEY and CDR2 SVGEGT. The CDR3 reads CASSPTPGLLGEQFF.